The 32 T cell receptor beta chains below come from one sample, sequenced in a study of Ad26.COV2.S vaccination and SARS-CoV-2 variants. Assay used: immunoSEQ multiplex PCR; TCRdb lists only in-frame clones, some missing. The sample holds roughly 140,000 clones; roughly 85% are singletons and the top ten take around 5%. This sample comprised peripheral blood, obtained after recovery from COVID-19. Receptors were obtained from a human donor who had recovered from COVID-19.

CDR3 sequence (DNA): TGTGCCAGCAGCCTTGAAGCTTTCTTT. It specifies CASSLEAFF. The J gene is TRBJ1-1, the V gene TRBV5-4; no clear D gene. The V and J ends lost 4 bases and 7 bases respectively, with 2 bases between them. In germline, CDR1 is SGHNT, CDR2 YYREEE (reference sequence). This CDR3 region has 9 residues.

The chain has TRBV5-4 and TRBJ2-2; 8 bases map to TRBD1. The CDR3 runs 16 residues. The ends lost 5 bases at V and 0 bases at J; junction bases unmatched: 6. Germline loops: CDR1 SGHNT, CDR2 YYREEE (reference sequence). The CDR3 loop reads CASSPPGQANTGELFF. The DNA for the CDR3 is TGTGCCAGCAGTCCACCGGGACAGGCGAACACCGGGGAGCTGTTTTTT. The full variable domain, completed using reference TRBV5-4 and TRBJ2-2, is ETGVTQSPTHLIKTRGQQVTLRCSSQSGHNTVSWYQQALGQGPQFIFQYYREEENGRGNFPPRFSGLQFPNYSSELNVNALELDDSALYLCASSPPGQANTGELFFGEGSRLTVL.

The chain carries TRBV27 and TRBJ2-2; D could derive from TRBD1 or TRBD2 (6 bases each). V was clipped by 1 base and J by 5 bases, with 14 bases between them. The CDR3 runs to 16 residues. In germline, CDR1 is MNHEY, CDR2 SMNVEV (reference sequence). CDR3 region: CASSLYGGLLTGELFF. In DNA form, the CDR3 reads TGTGCCAGCAGTTTATACGGGGGCCTTTTGACCGGGGAGCTGTTTTTT.

The CDR3 spells CASSLMSEEQFF. Here the CDR3 DNA reads TGTGCCAGCAGTTTAATGTCAGAAGAGCAGTTCTTC. This sequence joins TRBV12-3 or TRBV12-4 and TRBJ2-1; D remains ambiguous. This CDR3 region has 12 residues. V lost 2 bases, J lost 10 bases, and 9 bases lay in between.

The chain uses TRBV5-1 and TRBJ1-4; D not certain. Trimming took 4 bases from V and 3 from J, leaving 25 bases between them. The V gene's germline CDR1 is SGHRS and CDR2 YFSETQ. The CDR3 sequence is 19 residues long. The CDR3 protein is CASSPSSLQLEGANEKLFF. The DNA of the CDR3 is TGCGCCAGCAGCCCATCTTCCCTCCAATTAGAGGGAGCTAATGAAAAACTGTTTTTT.

The chain links TRBV24-1 to TRBJ2-3; no definite D call. The CDR3 totals 16 residues. V dropped 3 bases and J dropped 2 bases, with 14 bases sitting between them. The germline CDR1 and CDR2 sequences are KGHDR and SFDVKD. The CDR3 nucleotides read TGTGCCACCAGTGATCGACGCGGAATCGTCACAGATACGCAGTATTTT. Its protein product is CATSDRRGIVTDTQYF.

This chain uses TRBV12-3 or TRBV12-4 with TRBJ2-1; weak D call: TRBD2 (5 bases). This CDR3 spans 11 amino acids. Trimming removed 4 bases at V and 8 bases at J, with 6 bases between. The CDR3 sequence is CASSSGDEQFF. The CDR3 region has the DNA TGTGCCAGCAGTTCCGGGGATGAGCAGTTCTTC.

This clone was seen once. J is TRBJ2-7 and V is TRBV19; 9 positions match TRBD1. The trim removed 6 bases at V and 0 bases at J, leaving 9 bases unmatched. The CDR3 covers 16 residues. The germline gives CDR1 LNHDA, CDR2 SQIVND (reference sequence). In nucleotides, the CDR3 is TGTGCCAGTAGAGGTCACCGGGACAGGGACTCCTACGAGCAGTACTTC. Translation gives CASRGHRDRDSYEQYF. The full variable domain, completed using reference TRBV19 and TRBJ2-7, is DGGITQSPKYLFRKEGQNVTLSCEQNLNHDAMYWYRQDPGQGLRLIYYSQIVNDFQKGDIAEGYSVSREKKESFPLTVTSAQKNPTAFYLCASRGHRDRDSYEQYFGPGTRLTVT.

CDR3 region: CASSYSETGAKNIQYF. In DNA, the CDR3 is TGTGCCAGCAGTTACTCAGAGACAGGGGCCAAAAACATTCAGTACTTC. This chain uses TRBV6-5 with TRBJ2-4, with 7 bases aligning to TRBD1. The CDR3 is 16 residues long. In germline, CDR1 is MNHEY, CDR2 SVGAGI. V lost 0 bases to trimming and J lost 1 base; unmatched junction nucleotides: 3.

The chain couples TRBV5-1 to TRBJ1-4; 9 bases fit TRBD1. The germline V gene has CDR1 SGHRS and CDR2 YFSETQ. The CDR3 spans 16 residues. J lost 6 bases, V lost 4 bases, and 10 bases had no gene match. CDR3 residues: CASSPPPGQGDEKLFF. CDR3 in DNA: TGCGCCAGCAGCCCGCCCCCGGGACAGGGAGATGAAAAACTGTTTTTT.

The chain links TRBV4-3 to TRBJ2-1; maybe TRBD1 (5 bases). The CDR3 sequence is 19 residues long. The V gene lost 0 bases and the J gene lost 6 bases, with 24 bases spanning the gap. The germline CDR1 and CDR2 sequences are LGHNA and YSLEER. The CDR3 loop is CASSQETPKGASSRNEQFF. The DNA for the CDR3 is TGCGCCAGCAGCCAAGAAACCCCCAAAGGGGCCAGCTCACGCAATGAGCAGTTCTTC.

This clone was seen just once. The chain joins TRBV5-5 to TRBJ2-2; perhaps TRBD2 as D (5 bases). Germline V gene data show CDR1 as SGHKS and CDR2 as YYEKEE (reference sequence). The CDR3 is made up of 15 amino acids. With 6 bases removed from V and 4 bases from J, the gap between germline ends came to 16 bases. In DNA, the CDR3 is TGTGCCAGCACTTCCGGGGATGCGATCACCGGGGAGCTGTTTTTT. As protein: CASTSGDAITGELFF.

The rearrangement uses TRBV6-5 and TRBJ1-2, with 7 bases identical to TRBD1. The CDR3 sequence is 15 residues long. V lost 2 bases to trimming and J lost 8 bases; unmatched junction nucleotides: 11. Germline assignment: CDR1 MNHEY and CDR2 SVGAGI. The chain's CDR3 is CASSYNTGVSRGYTF. The CDR3 nucleotides are TGTGCCAGCAGTTACAACACAGGGGTATCACGAGGCTACACCTTC.

J is TRBJ1-4 and V is TRBV11-2; 7 bases are a match to TRBD1. Germline V gives CDR1 SGHAT, CDR2 FQNNGV. J lost 8 bases, V lost 2 bases, and 8 bases had no gene match. This CDR3 is 15 amino acids long. Here the CDR3 reads CASSLTRDRGEKLFF. The CDR3 nucleotides are TGTGCCAGCAGCTTAACCCGGGACAGAGGGGAAAAACTGTTTTTT.

The chain combines TRBV12-2 with TRBJ1-1. TRBV12-2 is a listed pseudogene. CDR3 length equals 14 residues. The CDR3 bases are TGTGCAAGTCGCTTGGTCTGCTACAACACTGAAGCTTTCTTT. This encodes CASRLVCYNTEAFF.

This chain connects TRBV28 to TRBJ2-5; 8 bases fit TRBD1. V was clipped by 5 bases and J by 5 bases; unmatched bases: 4. This CDR3 has 13 residues. CDR1 and CDR2 from the germline V gene are MDHEN and SYDVKM. The DNA for the CDR3 is TGTGCCAGCAGTCGACAGGGGACGGAGACCCAGTACTTC. Protein sequence: CASSRQGTETQYF.

The chain couples TRBV2 to TRBJ2-6; D unresolved. Trimming removed 1 base at V and 4 bases at J, with 8 bases between. There are 15 residues in the CDR3. The V gene's germline CDR1 is SNHLY and CDR2 FYNNEI. The CDR3 loop is CASSEEGLGANVLTF. CDR3 sequence (DNA): TGTGCCAGCAGTGAAGAGGGTCTGGGGGCCAACGTCCTGACTTTC.

V gene TRBV4-3 combines with J gene TRBJ1-1; D may be TRBD1 (5 bases). Germline V gives CDR1 LGHNA, CDR2 YSLEER. This CDR3 region has 14 residues. Trimming left V 4 bases short and J 4 bases short, with 13 bases between. The CDR3 region has the DNA TGCGCCAGCAGCCTCCACGGTAGGGGCACTGAAGCTTTCTTT. Its protein product is CASSLHGRGTEAFF.

This clone appeared a single time. The chain is built from TRBV11-2 and TRBJ2-7, with 7 bases lining up with TRBD2. V trimming: 5 bases; J trimming: 5 bases; junction bases outside the gene matches: 24. Germline values: CDR1 SGHAT, CDR2 FQNNGV. CDR3 size: 19 residues. The CDR3 bases are TGTGCCAGCAGCCCGGGGGGTCTTCCCTCTCGAAGTCCGGCCAACGAGCAGTACTTC. This encodes CASSPGGLPSRSPANEQYF.

The chain has TRBV4-1 and TRBJ2-5; possible D gene TRBD1, 5 bases. The length of the CDR3 is 15 residues. CDR1 is MGHRA, CDR2 YSYEKL, per germline. V lost 4 bases and J lost 6, with 18 bases in between. The CDR3 sequence is CASSPPQAGRQTQYF. In DNA form, the CDR3 reads TGCGCCAGCAGCCCCCCCCAGGCAGGGCGACAGACCCAGTACTTC.

The chain combines TRBV28 with TRBJ1-2; 7 bases agree with TRBD1. This CDR3 has 15 residues. CDR1 and CDR2 (germline): MDHEN, SYDVKM. The V and J ends lost 5 bases and 7 bases, in that order; junction bases with no gene match: 13. The CDR3 DNA reads TGTGCCAGCAGTCGGAGCGCGACAGGGCACAGTGGCTACACCTTC. This gives the protein CASSRSATGHSGYTF.

The V gene is TRBV19, the J gene TRBJ2-3; 8 bases agree with TRBD1. There are 15 residues in the CDR3. V shed 9 bases, J shed 0 bases, and the junction held 8 bases outside the gene matches. In germline, CDR1 is LNHDA, CDR2 SQIVND (reference sequence). This CDR3 reads CASGTGGFSTDTQYF. As DNA, the CDR3 is TGTGCCAGCGGGACAGGCGGATTTAGCACAGATACGCAGTATTTT.

As concerns this clone: The junction departs from germline at one end; a sequencing error may be responsible. V usage is TRBV7-9 and J usage is TRBJ1-2, with D possibly matching TRBD1 (6 bases). Germline V gives CDR1 SEHNR, CDR2 FQNEAQ (reference sequence). CDR3 length: 12 amino acids. Written as DNA, the CDR3 is TGTGCCAGCACCTTACAGGGCTGGGGCTACACCTTC. Translating it yields CASTLQGWGYTF. Combining the CDR3 with reference TRBV7-9 and TRBJ1-2 gives the whole variable domain DTGVSQNPRHKITKRGQNVTFRCDPISEHNRLYWYRQTLGQGPEFLTYFQNEAQLEKSRLLSDRFSAERPKGSFSTLEIQRTEQGDSAMYLCASTLQGWGYTFGSGTRLTVV.

The CDR3 loop is CASSLMGRESTNEKLFF. CDR3 nucleotide sequence: TGTGCCAGCAGCTTGATGGGCAGGGAATCAACTAATGAAAAACTGTTTTTT. The rearrangement joins TRBV5-5 to TRBJ1-4; possibly TRBD1 for D (5 bases). V lost 1 base to trimming and J lost 0 bases, with 13 bases between them. The CDR3 covers 17 residues. CDR1 and CDR2 from the germline V gene are SGHKS and YYEKEE (reference sequence).

The chain is built from TRBV12-3 or TRBV12-4 and TRBJ2-7; D is perhaps TRBD1 or TRBD2 (5 bases each). The V end lost 6 bases, the J end lost 2 bases, and 11 bases lay between the germline ends. CDR3 length equals 13 residues. In DNA form, the CDR3 reads TGTGCCAGCAGCCTCCAGGGACCCTACGAGCAGTACTTC. Amino acid sequence: CASSLQGPYEQYF.

The rearrangement links TRBV14 to TRBJ2-3; D gene ambiguous. Germline V lookup: CDR1 SGHDN, CDR2 FVKESK. Trimming cost V 0 bases and J 2 bases, with 12 bases left between them. CDR3 length: 16 residues. The CDR3 loop is CASSQDPAWVTDTQYF. The CDR3 DNA follows: TGTGCCAGCAGCCAAGATCCCGCTTGGGTCACAGATACGCAGTATTTT.

This clone was picked up one time. V and J are TRBV7-8 and TRBJ2-5, with 10 bases aligning to TRBD2. Germline CDR1 reads SGHVS; CDR2 reads FQNEAQ. The CDR3 has 16 residues. Trimming at V came to 6 bases and at J to 2 bases, leaving 9 bases not matched to a gene. CDR3 sequence: CASSPWSGGEQETQYF. The CDR3 coding sequence is TGTGCCAGCAGTCCCTGGAGCGGGGGGGAGCAAGAGACCCAGTACTTC. Full variable domain (outside the CDR3, taken from reference TRBV7-8 and TRBJ2-5): GAGVSQSPRYKVAKRGQDVALRCDPISGHVSLFWYQQALGQGPEFLTYFQNEAQLDKSGLPSDRFFAERPEGSVSTLKIQRTQQEDSAVYLCASSPWSGGEQETQYFGPGTRLLVL.

Comment on this clone: A much larger clonotype is one base distant, so this may be a read error. Other DNA sequences of this sample code for an identical CDR3. This chain uses TRBV3-1 (or the pseudogene TRBV3-2) with TRBJ1-6; D remains unclear. The germline V gene encodes CDR1 LGHDT and CDR2 YNNKEL (reference sequence). Trimming took off 3 bases at V and 4 bases at J, with 7 bases between the two ends. The CDR3 consists of 14 residues. The CDR3 region has the DNA TGTGCCAGCAGCCAGGGAAATTATAATTCACCCCTCCACTTT. Its translation: CASSQGNYNSPLHF.

This clone has only one observation. This chain links TRBV9 with TRBJ2-1; the match to TRBD1 covers 7 bases. This CDR3 region has 13 residues. Looked up from germline, CDR1 is SGDLS and CDR2 is YYNGEE. J gave up 16 bases and V 2 bases, and 12 bases lay outside the gene matches. DNA for the CDR3: TGTGCCAGCAGCGTCTCACCGGGACAGAGGCCTTTCTTC. This gives the protein CASSVSPGQRPFF. The full variable domain, rest sourced from reference TRBV9 and TRBJ2-1, is DSGVTQTPKHLITATGQRVTLRCSPRSGDLSVYWYQQSLDQGLQFLIQYYNGEERAKGNILERFSAQQFPDLHSELNLSSLELGDSALYFCASSVSPGQRPFFGPGTRLTVL.

The V gene is TRBV5-1, the J gene TRBJ1-4; unclear D gene. This CDR3 region has 13 residues. CDR1 is SGHRS and CDR2 is YFSETQ in the germline V gene. V lost 1 base, J lost 8 bases, and 9 bases lay in between. DNA of the CDR3: TGCGCCAGCAGCTTGATAGTGGGGGAAAAACTGTTTTTT. Translation gives CASSLIVGEKLFF.

The CDR3 sequence: CATSVHGLAGGTDTQYF. CDR3 bases: TGTGCCACCAGTGTCCATGGACTAGCGGGGGGCACAGATACGCAGTATTTT. The chain recombines TRBV24-1 with TRBJ2-3, with 13 bases aligning to TRBD2. CDR1 and CDR2 (germline): KGHDR, SFDVKD. The J segment lost 1 base and the V segment lost 5 bases, leaving 5 bases of the junction unmatched. This CDR3 contains 17 residues.

The chain links TRBV18 to TRBJ2-1, with D uncertain. Germline lookup yields CDR1 KGHSH and CDR2 LQKENI. V was pared by 8 bases and J by 2 bases, with 13 bases between. The CDR3 totals 14 residues. CDR3 protein: CASHSSTPYNEQFF. The CDR3 DNA sequence: TGTGCCAGCCACTCTAGTACCCCCTACAATGAGCAGTTCTTC.